This TCR beta chain was documented in a study of T cell responses to AZD1222 COVID-19 vaccine. Study-wide results and caveats: Spike was spanned by vaccine-associated CD4 TCRs, which were dominant at 160-218 and 743-854.

Here immunoSEQ multiplex PCR was the method, and the copy in TCRdb shows in-frame clones only, minus some. This sample carries roughly 100,000 clones, approximately 81% of them seen once, and the ten largest clones take 17%. To note about this clone: No antigen is known for it.

Germline CDR1 LNHDA, CDR2 SQIVND (reference sequence). Between the trimmed V and J ends, which lost 3 bases and 0 bases, there was a span of 8 bases. The CDR3 is 15 residues long. The sequenced sample was peripheral blood, obtained on day 0 of AZD1222 vaccination. This chain connects TRBV19 to TRBJ1-4; D not resolved. The sequence was obtained from an adult in good health. The CDR3 DNA is TGTGCCAGTAGTATGGGAGTTACAACTAATGAAAAACTGTTTTTT. As protein: CASSMGVTTNEKLFF.